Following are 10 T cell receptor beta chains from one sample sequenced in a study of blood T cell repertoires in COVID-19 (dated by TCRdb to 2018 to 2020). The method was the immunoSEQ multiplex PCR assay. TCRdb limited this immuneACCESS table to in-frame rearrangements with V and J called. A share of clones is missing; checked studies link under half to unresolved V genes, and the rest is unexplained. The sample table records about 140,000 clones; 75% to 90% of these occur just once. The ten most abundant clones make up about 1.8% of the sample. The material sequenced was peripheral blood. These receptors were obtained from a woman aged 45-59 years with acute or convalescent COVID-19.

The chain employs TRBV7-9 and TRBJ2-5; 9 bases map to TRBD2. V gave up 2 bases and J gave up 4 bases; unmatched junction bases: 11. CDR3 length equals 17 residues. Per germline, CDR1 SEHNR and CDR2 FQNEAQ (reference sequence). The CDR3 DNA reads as TGTGCCAGCAGCTTACGAGGACTAGCGCCTCAAGGAGAGACCCAGTACTTC. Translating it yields CASSLRGLAPQGETQYF. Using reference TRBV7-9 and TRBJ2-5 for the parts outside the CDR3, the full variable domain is DTGVSQNPRHKITKRGQNVTFRCDPISEHNRLYWYRQTLGQGPEFLTYFQNEAQLEKSRLLSDRFSAERPKGSFSTLEIQRTEQGDSAMYLCASSLRGLAPQGETQYFGPGTRLLVL.

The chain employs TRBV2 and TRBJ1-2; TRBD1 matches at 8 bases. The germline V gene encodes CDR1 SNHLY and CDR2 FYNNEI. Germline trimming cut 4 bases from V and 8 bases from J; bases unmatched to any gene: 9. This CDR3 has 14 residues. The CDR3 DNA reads TGTGCCAGCAGTGGACGACAGGGGTTTATAGGCTACACCTTC. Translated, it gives CASSGRQGFIGYTF.

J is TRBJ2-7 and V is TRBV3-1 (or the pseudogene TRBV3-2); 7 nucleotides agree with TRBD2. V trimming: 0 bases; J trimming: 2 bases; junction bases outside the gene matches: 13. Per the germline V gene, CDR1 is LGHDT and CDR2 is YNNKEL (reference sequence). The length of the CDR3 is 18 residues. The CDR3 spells CASSQEWASGYKTYEQYF. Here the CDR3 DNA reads TGTGCCAGCAGCCAAGAGTGGGCTAGCGGTTATAAAACCTACGAGCAGTACTTC.

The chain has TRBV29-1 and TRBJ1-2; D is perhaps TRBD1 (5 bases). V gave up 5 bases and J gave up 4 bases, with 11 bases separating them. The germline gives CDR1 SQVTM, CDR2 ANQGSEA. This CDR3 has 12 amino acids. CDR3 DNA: TGCAGCGTTACGGACATATTCTATGGCTACACCTTC. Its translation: CSVTDIFYGYTF.

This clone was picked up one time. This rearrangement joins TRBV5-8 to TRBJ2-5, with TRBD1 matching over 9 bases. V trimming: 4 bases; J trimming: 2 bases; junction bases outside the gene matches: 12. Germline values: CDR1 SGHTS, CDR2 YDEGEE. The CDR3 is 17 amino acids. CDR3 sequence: CASSPRWGTGLQETQYF. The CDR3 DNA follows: TGTGCCAGCAGCCCCAGGTGGGGGACAGGGTTACAAGAGACCCAGTACTTC.

The CDR3 spells CAITGEINQPQHF. The CDR3, as DNA: TGTGCCATCACGGGGGAGATAAATCAGCCCCAGCATTTT. The chain couples TRBV10-3 to TRBJ1-5; D perhaps matches TRBD1 (5 bases). Germline-derived CDR1 and CDR2 are ENHRY and SYGVKD. The ends were cut back, 7 bases at V and 4 bases at J, with 11 bases in the middle. This CDR3 is 13 amino acids long.

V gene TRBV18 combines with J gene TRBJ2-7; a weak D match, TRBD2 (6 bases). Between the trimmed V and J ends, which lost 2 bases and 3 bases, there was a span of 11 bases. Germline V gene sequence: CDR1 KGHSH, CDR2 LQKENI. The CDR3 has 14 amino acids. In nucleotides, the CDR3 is TGTGCCAGCTCACCAGGGCGGGGAGTCTACGAGCAGTACTTC. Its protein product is CASSPGRGVYEQYF.

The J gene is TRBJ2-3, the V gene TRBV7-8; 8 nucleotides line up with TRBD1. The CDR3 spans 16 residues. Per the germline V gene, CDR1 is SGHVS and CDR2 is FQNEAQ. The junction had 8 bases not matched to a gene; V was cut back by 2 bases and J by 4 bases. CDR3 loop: CASSLIGGQAADTQYF. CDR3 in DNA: TGTGCCAGCAGCTTAATCGGGGGACAGGCTGCAGATACGCAGTATTTT.

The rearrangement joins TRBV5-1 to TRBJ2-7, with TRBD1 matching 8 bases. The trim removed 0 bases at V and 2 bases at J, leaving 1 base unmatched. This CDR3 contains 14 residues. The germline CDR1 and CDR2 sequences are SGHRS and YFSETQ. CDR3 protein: CASSLVQGAYEQYF. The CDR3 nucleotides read TGCGCCAGCAGCTTGGTACAGGGGGCCTACGAGCAGTACTTC.

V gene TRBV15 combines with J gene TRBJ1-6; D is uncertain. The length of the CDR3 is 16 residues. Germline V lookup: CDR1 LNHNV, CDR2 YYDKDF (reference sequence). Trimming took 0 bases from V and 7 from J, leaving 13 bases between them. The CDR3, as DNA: TGTGCCACCAGCAGAGATCCCCAGCCCGGGAATTCACCCCTCCACTTT. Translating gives CATSRDPQPGNSPLHF.